The 14 T cell receptor beta chains below come from one sample, sequenced in a study of shared clonotypes between healthy human individuals. Libraries were prepared by immunoSEQ multiplex PCR; TCRdb keeps only in-frame clonotypes and omits some of them. The sample lists a few hundred thousand clones, approximately 97% occurring once. The specimen was naive CD4+ T cells sorted from blood. Subset: CD45RA+ positively selected. The receptors here all came from a woman in her 30s in good health.

This clone was observed once. The chain uses TRBV27 and TRBJ2-1; unclear D gene. Trimming took 7 bases from V and 2 from J, leaving 12 bases between them. CDR3 size: 14 residues. The germline gives CDR1 MNHEY, CDR2 SMNVEV (reference sequence). The CDR3 DNA reads as TGTGCCAGCAACGGCCCGACGCCCTACAATGAGCAGTTCTTC. This codes for CASNGPTPYNEQFF.

Points on this clone: Other DNA sequences of this sample code for an identical CDR3. The V call is TRBV19, the J call TRBJ1-2; 9 positions match TRBD1. V dropped 6 bases and J dropped 5; count of bases not matched to a gene: 4. Germline loops: CDR1 LNHDA, CDR2 SQIVND (reference sequence). The CDR3 consists of 13 residues. The CDR3: CASSMGQGYGYTF. The CDR3 region has the DNA TGTGCCAGTAGCATGGGACAGGGTTATGGCTACACCTTC.

The chain uses TRBV28 and TRBJ1-4; D uncertain. Trimming left V 3 bases short and J 0 bases short, with 20 bases between. This CDR3 is built from 19 residues. Germline V lookup: CDR1 MDHEN, CDR2 SYDVKM. The CDR3 DNA follows: TGTGCCAGCAGTTTCTCCCTCACCATACGACAAGCAACTAATGAAAAACTGTTTTTT. It yields the protein CASSFSLTIRQATNEKLFF.

The V call is TRBV25-1, the J call TRBJ2-1; TRBD2 matches 10 bases. The V and J ends lost 3 bases and 12 bases, in that order; junction bases with no gene match: 5. CDR3 length: 13 residues. The germline CDR1 and CDR2 sequences are MGHDK and SYGVNS. The CDR3 is CASSEYLAGGQFF. CDR3 in DNA: TGTGCCAGCAGTGAGTATTTAGCGGGAGGGCAGTTCTTC. Based on the CDR3 plus reference TRBV25-1 and TRBJ2-1, the full variable domain is EADIYQTPRYLVIGTGKKITLECSQTMGHDKMYWYQQDPGMELHLIHYSYGVNSTEKGDLSSESTVSRIRTEHFPLTLESARPSHTSQYLCASSEYLAGGQFFGPGTRLTVL.

The chain couples TRBV5-8 to TRBJ1-5; 8 bases fit TRBD1. The trim removed 4 bases at V and 4 bases at J, leaving 7 bases unmatched. In germline, CDR1 is SGHTS, CDR2 YDEGEE. This CDR3 contains 15 residues. CDR3 bases: TGTGCCAGCAGCCAGGGGGCCATAAGGAATCAGCCCCAGCATTTT. Protein product: CASSQGAIRNQPQHF. The whole variable domain, filled in from reference TRBV5-8 and TRBJ1-5, reads EAGVTQSPTHLIKTRGQQATLRCSPISGHTSVYWYQQALGLGLQFLLWYDEGEERNRGNFPPRFSGRQFPNYSSELNVNALELEDSALYLCASSQGAIRNQPQHFGDGTRLSIL.

CDR3 amino acids: CAWSTFSGNTIYF. The CDR3 DNA reads TGTGCCTGGAGTACGTTCTCTGGAAACACCATATATTTT. The chain combines TRBV30 with TRBJ1-3; D is unclear. CDR3 size: 13 residues. Germline V gives CDR1 GTSNPN, CDR2 SVGIG (reference sequence). Trimming took off 2 bases at V and 0 bases at J, with 5 bases between the two ends.

The chain has TRBV27 and TRBJ2-3; D remains ambiguous. The V gene lost 2 bases and the J gene lost 0 bases, with 9 bases spanning the gap. The CDR3 has 15 residues. From germline, CDR1 is MNHEY and CDR2 SMNVEV (reference sequence). The CDR3 nucleotides are TGTGCCAGCAGTTTACGTTATGGTAGCACAGATACGCAGTATTTT. Translation gives CASSLRYGSTDTQYF.

The chain employs TRBV5-1 and TRBJ1-3; 8 bases map to TRBD1. V was pared by 4 bases and J by 4 bases, with 10 bases of the junction left unmatched. This CDR3 is 16 amino acids long. Looked up from germline, CDR1 is SGHRS and CDR2 is YFSETQ. CDR3 sequence: CASSPLTGTGGNTIYF. CDR3 in DNA: TGCGCCAGCAGCCCCCTTACCGGGACAGGAGGAAACACCATATATTTT.

This clone came up once. CDR3 amino acids: CAWSVAVEQYF. The CDR3 DNA sequence: TGTGCCTGGAGTGTGGCAGTCGAGCAGTACTTC. The chain has TRBV30 and TRBJ2-7, with D hard to call. The germline V gene has CDR1 GTSNPN and CDR2 SVGIG (reference sequence). The CDR3 totals 11 residues. Between the trimmed V and J ends, which lost 0 bases and 6 bases, there was a span of 6 bases.

The V gene is TRBV28, the J gene TRBJ2-2; D is uncertain. Trimming removed 7 bases from V and 1 base from J, with 10 bases in between. Germline lookup yields CDR1 MDHEN and CDR2 SYDVKM. The CDR3 has 14 residues. The DNA of the CDR3 is TGTGCCAGCAACTTGCTGAGGAACACCGGGGAGCTGTTTTTT. Its protein product is CASNLLRNTGELFF.

This clone was detected once. The chain links TRBV11-2 to TRBJ1-2; D possibly corresponds to TRBD1 (5 bases). CDR3 length: 13 residues. CDR1 is SGHAT, CDR2 FQNNGV, per germline. V lost 0 bases and J lost 7, with 9 bases in between. The DNA for the CDR3 is TGTGCCAGCAGCTTAGACTGGCAGGGTGGCTACACCTTC. Residues: CASSLDWQGGYTF.

The J gene is TRBJ2-5, the V gene TRBV28; the match to TRBD2 covers 13 bases. The V gene end was trimmed by 4 bases and the J gene end by 3 bases; junction bases not matched to a gene: 5. The germline V gene encodes CDR1 MDHEN and CDR2 SYDVKM. This CDR3 comprises 16 residues. CDR3 loop: CASSSGLAGREETQYF. The CDR3 DNA follows: TGTGCCAGCAGTTCGGGACTAGCGGGACGTGAAGAGACCCAGTACTTC.

The chain is built from TRBV27 and TRBJ2-3; 9 bases agree with TRBD2. The V segment lost 6 bases and the J segment 4 bases; nucleotides outside the gene matches: 5. This CDR3 comprises 14 residues. CDR1 MNHEY and CDR2 SMNVEV come from the germline V gene (reference sequence). The CDR3: CASRGLAFSDTQYF. For the CDR3, the DNA is TGTGCCAGCAGGGGACTAGCCTTCTCAGATACGCAGTATTTT.

V is TRBV6-5 and J is TRBJ2-1, with 7 bases that match TRBD1. Germline lookup yields CDR1 MNHEY and CDR2 SVGAGI. V was clipped by 4 bases and J by 4 bases; unmatched bases: 7. CDR3 length: 15 amino acids. CDR3 region: CASSSTGRKYNEQFF. The CDR3, as DNA: TGTGCCAGCAGTTCGACAGGGCGGAAATACAATGAGCAGTTCTTC.